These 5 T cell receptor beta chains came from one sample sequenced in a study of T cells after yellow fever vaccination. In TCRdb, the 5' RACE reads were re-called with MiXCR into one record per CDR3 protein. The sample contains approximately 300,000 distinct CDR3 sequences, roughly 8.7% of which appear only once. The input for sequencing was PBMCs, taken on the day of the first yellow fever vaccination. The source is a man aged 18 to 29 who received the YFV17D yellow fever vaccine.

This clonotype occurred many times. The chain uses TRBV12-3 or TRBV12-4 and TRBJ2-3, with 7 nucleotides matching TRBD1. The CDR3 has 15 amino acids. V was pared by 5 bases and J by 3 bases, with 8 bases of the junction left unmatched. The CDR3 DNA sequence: TGTGCCAGCAGTATTGACAGGGTAGGGACAGATACGCAGTATTTT. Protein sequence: CASSIDRVGTDTQYF.

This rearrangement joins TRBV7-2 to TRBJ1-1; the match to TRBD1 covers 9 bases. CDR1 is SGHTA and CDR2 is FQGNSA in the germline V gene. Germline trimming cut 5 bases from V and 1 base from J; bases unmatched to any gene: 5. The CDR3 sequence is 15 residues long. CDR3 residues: CASSPYRGQNTEAFF. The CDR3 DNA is TGTGCCAGCAGCCCTTACAGGGGGCAGAACACTGAAGCTTTCTTT.

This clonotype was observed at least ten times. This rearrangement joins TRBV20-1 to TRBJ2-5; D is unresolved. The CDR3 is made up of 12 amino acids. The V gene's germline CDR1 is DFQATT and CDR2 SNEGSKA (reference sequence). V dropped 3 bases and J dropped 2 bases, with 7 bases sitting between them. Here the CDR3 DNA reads TGCAGTGCTAGCCGGTATCAAGAGACCCAGTACTTC. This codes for CSASRYQETQYF.

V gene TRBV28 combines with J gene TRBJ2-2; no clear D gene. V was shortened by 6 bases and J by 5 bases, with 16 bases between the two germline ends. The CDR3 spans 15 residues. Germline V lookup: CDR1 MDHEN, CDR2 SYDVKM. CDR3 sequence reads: CASRAGVRSTGELFF. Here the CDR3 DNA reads TGTGCCAGCAGAGCCGGAGTTAGAAGTACCGGGGAGCTGTTTTTT. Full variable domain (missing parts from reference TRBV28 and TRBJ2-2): DVKVTQSSRYLVKRTGEKVFLECVQDMDHENMFWYRQDPGLGLRLIYFSYDVKMKEKGDIPEGYSVSREKKERFSLILESASTNQTSMYLCASRAGVRSTGELFFGEGSRLTVL.

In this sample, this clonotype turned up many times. The CDR3 DNA sequence: TGTGCCAGCAGTGAAGCGAGGCGGGGCCAATACGAGCAGTACGTC. Amino acid sequence: CASSEARRGQYEQYV. The rearrangement joins TRBV2 to TRBJ2-7; D perhaps matches TRBD2 (6 bases). Germline V gene data show CDR1 as SNHLY and CDR2 as FYNNEI. The V and J ends lost 0 bases and 4 bases respectively, with 13 bases between them. CDR3 length equals 15 residues.